This paragraph covers one TCR beta chain sequence. Its antigen is unknown. This PCR relied on a set of 60 Vbeta primers and 13 Jbeta primers. Using immunoSEQ multiplex PCR, the repertoire was profiled, and TCRdb retains in-frame clones only, with some absent. The repertoire holds approximately 150,000 clones, with roughly 80% as singletons. The germline gives CDR1 GTSNPN, CDR2 SVGIG (reference sequence). The V and J ends lost 1 base and 5 bases, in that order; junction bases with no gene match: 4. There are 14 residues in the CDR3. This sample stems from a study of cytomegalovirus exposure and HLA in healthy donors. Whole-study findings and limits: 16,951 TCR beta sequences were associated with HLA alleles at 0.05 false discovery rate in a later analysis. A missense DCLRE1C variant was associated with V- and J-gene trimming of TCR beta chains in a later analysis, and an independent cohort replicated the association. Exclusion applied to some V segments, including TRBV6-2 and TRBV6-3, as they were indistinguishable. Later analysis showed TCR association rates varying by HLA locus, highest for DRB1 and lowest for HLA-C.

The genes are TRBV30 and TRBJ2-7, with TRBD2 identical over 11 bases. The source is a man aged 18 to 29 in good health and CMV-seropositive. Sequencing was done on a sample of PBMCs. Here the CDR3 DNA reads TGTGCCTGGAGTGCGCCGGGACTAGCGGACGAGCAGTACTTC. Its translation is CAWSAPGLADEQYF.